This TCR beta chain was profiled in a study of blood T cell repertoires in COVID-19. As for the study in general: Samples representing acute and convalescent COVID-19 were sourced from the United States, Italy and Spain. PBMCs, B-cell-depleted T cells, or T cells were the source of the cDNA or gDNA that made up the material.

Source study methods: How many nucleated cells were present was estimated from reference gene primer amplification. This table comes from immunoSEQ multiplex PCR, and its TCRdb copy is limited to in-frame clones, with some not included. V and J calls plus clone size are reproduced from that table; the DNA served to infer D and trimming. Here the sample spans under 150,000 clones, approximately 80% being singletons. The receptor was isolated from a man in his sixties with active or convalescent COVID-19. Material: peripheral blood.

Here the CDR3 reads CASSFLRDRPKQYF. The CDR3 coding sequence is TGTGCCAGCAGCTTTCTCCGGGACAGGCCCAAGCAGTACTTC. The V and J genes are TRBV7-9 and TRBJ2-7, with TRBD1 matching over 8 bases. Trimming at V came to 3 bases and at J to 8 bases, leaving 9 bases not matched to a gene. This CDR3 is 14 amino acids long. Germline V CDR1 and CDR2: SEHNR, FQNEAQ (reference sequence).